This T cell receptor (beta chain) emerged from a study of CD4 and CD8 cells across lung adenocarcinoma regions. Germline V gene data show CDR1 as MGHDK and CDR2 as SYGVNS. This CDR3 is built from 15 residues. Trimming shortened V by 0 bases and J by 0 bases, and 8 bases separated the two germline ends. Only a few counts were recorded for this clonotype. Samples came from patients with localized non-small cell lung adenocarcinoma. Using its own MiXCR run on the PCR reads, TCRdb lists one record per CDR3 protein. The table lists roughly 20,000 distinct CDR3 sequences, less than 65% of them singletons. The receptor was derived from a female donor with lung adenocarcinoma. The CD4 and CD8 labels of this study may be unreliable. This chain links TRBV25-1 with TRBJ2-5, with D maybe TRBD2 (6 bases). What was sequenced was CD8+ T cells from the center of a lung tumor. DNA of the CDR3: TGTGCCAGCAGTGAATATGGGGGGTACCAAGAGACCCAGTACTTC. This translates into CASSEYGGYQETQYF.